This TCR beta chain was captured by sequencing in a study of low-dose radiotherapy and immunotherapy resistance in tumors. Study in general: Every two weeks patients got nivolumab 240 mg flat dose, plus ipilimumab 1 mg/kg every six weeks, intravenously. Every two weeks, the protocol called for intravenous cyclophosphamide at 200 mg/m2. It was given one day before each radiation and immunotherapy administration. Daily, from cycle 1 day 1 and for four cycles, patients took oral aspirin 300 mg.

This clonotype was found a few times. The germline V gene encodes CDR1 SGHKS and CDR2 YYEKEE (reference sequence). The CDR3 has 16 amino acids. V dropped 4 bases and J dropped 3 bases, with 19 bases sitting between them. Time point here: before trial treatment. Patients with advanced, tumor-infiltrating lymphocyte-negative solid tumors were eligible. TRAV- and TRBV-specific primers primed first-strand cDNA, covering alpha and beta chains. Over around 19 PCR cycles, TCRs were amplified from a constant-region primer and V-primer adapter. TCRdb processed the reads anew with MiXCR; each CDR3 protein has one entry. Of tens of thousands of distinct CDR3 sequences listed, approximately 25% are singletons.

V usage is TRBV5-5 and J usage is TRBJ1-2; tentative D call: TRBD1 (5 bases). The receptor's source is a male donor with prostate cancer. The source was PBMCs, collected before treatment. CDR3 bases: TGTGCCAGCAGCCCCTCCCCGGGGACCAAGGACTATGGCTACACCTTC. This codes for CASSPSPGTKDYGYTF.